Listed below are T cell receptor beta chains from one sample, sequenced in a study of breast tumors, draining lymph nodes, adjacent tissues. One entry per CDR3 protein results from TCRdb running MiXCR on the multiplex PCR reads. This sample has more than 85,000 distinct CDR3 sequences, with 21% found just once. Material for sequencing was axillary lymph node tissue. The receptors were sampled from a female donor with breast cancer. Some clones in this sample may be carry-over from other donors' samples. CDR3s include the opening cysteine and the closing phenylalanine or tryptophan. A D gene is named only where the DNA matches it firmly. The size of a clone is reported for some rows only, either as once, few or many, or as a class for expanded clones.

v_call: TRBV6-5
j_call: TRBJ2-7
d_call: TRBD2
clone_size: many
cdr3_nt: TGTGCCAGCAGCCAACTAGCGGGGAGCTCCTACGAGCAGTACTTC
cdr3_aa: CASSQLAGSSYEQYF

v_call: TRBV11-2
j_call: TRBJ2-7
d_call: -
clone_size: many
cdr3_nt: TGTGCCAGCAGCTTATCTCTAACCGGAGGGAGCTCCTACGAGCAGTACTTC
cdr3_aa: CASSLSLTGGSSYEQYF

v_call: TRBV18
j_call: TRBJ2-7
d_call: -
clone_size: -
cdr3_nt: TGTGCCAGCTCACCATCGGCAGGGGCCTACGAGCAGTACTTC
cdr3_aa: CASSPSAGAYEQYF

v_call: TRBV7-9
j_call: TRBJ1-4
d_call: TRBD1
clone_size: many
cdr3_nt: TGTGCCAGCAGTCCAATCGGGACAGGAGTTAATGAAAAACTGTTTTTT
cdr3_aa: CASSPIGTGVNEKLFF

v_call: TRBV28
j_call: TRBJ1-5
d_call: -
clone_size: few
cdr3_nt: TGTGCCAGCAGTTTCCAGGGTGGGGGCAATCAGCCCCAGCATTTT
cdr3_aa: CASSFQGGGNQPQHF

v_call: TRBV2
j_call: TRBJ1-5
d_call: -
clone_size: -
cdr3_nt: TGTGCCAGCAGTGAAGTCGTCCCTGAAAATCAGCCCCAGCATTTT
cdr3_aa: CASSEVVPENQPQHF

v_call: TRBV6-4
j_call: TRBJ2-5
d_call: -
clone_size: many
cdr3_nt: TGTGCCACCGAAAACGGAAAGACAGAAGAAGAGACCCAGTACTTC
cdr3_aa: CATENGKTEEETQYF

v_call: TRBV7-9
j_call: TRBJ1-2
d_call: TRBD1
clone_size: many
cdr3_nt: TGTGCCAGCAGCTTAGGTGGTAGGGACAGGGTTGGCTATGGCTACACCTTC
cdr3_aa: CASSLGGRDRVGYGYTF

v_call: TRBV27
j_call: TRBJ2-5
d_call: -
clone_size: few
cdr3_nt: TGTGCCAGCAGTTTTAATCGGGGCCAAGAGACCCAGTACTTC
cdr3_aa: CASSFNRGQETQYF

v_call: TRBV3-1
j_call: TRBJ1-4
d_call: TRBD1
clone_size: many
cdr3_nt: TGTGCCAGCAGCCAAGGACAGGGCCGGGGAAAACTGTTTTTT
cdr3_aa: CASSQGQGRGKLFF

v_call: TRBV5-5
j_call: TRBJ2-6
d_call: -
clone_size: many
cdr3_nt: TGTGCCAGCAGCTCAGGGTTCTCTGGGGCCAACGTCCTGACTTTC
cdr3_aa: CASSSGFSGANVLTF

v_call: TRBV6-1
j_call: TRBJ2-7
d_call: TRBD1
clone_size: many
cdr3_nt: TGTGCCAGCACGGACAGGGGGGGGAGTGAGTACTTC
cdr3_aa: CASTDRGGSEYF

v_call: TRBV12-3/TRBV12-4
j_call: TRBJ2-7
d_call: -
clone_size: many
cdr3_nt: TGTGCCAGCAGTCTCGAGTGGAGCTCCTACGAGCAGTACTTC
cdr3_aa: CASSLEWSSYEQYF

v_call: TRBV12-3/TRBV12-4
j_call: TRBJ1-6
d_call: -
clone_size: many
cdr3_nt: TGTGCCAGCAGCTGGGCGGGGGCTAATTCACCCCTCCACTTT
cdr3_aa: CASSWAGANSPLHF

v_call: TRBV11-3
j_call: TRBJ1-1
d_call: -
clone_size: -
cdr3_nt: TGTGCCAGCAGAAAAAGGGGGTGCCTAGCGGAGAACACTGAAGCTTTCTTT
cdr3_aa: CASRKRGCLAENTEAFF

v_call: TRBV5-4
j_call: TRBJ2-5
d_call: -
clone_size: -
cdr3_nt: TGTGCCAGCAGCTTGGGAGGATCGACGCCTCGACGGGCCCAGTACTTC
cdr3_aa: CASSLGGSTPRRAQYF

v_call: TRBV20-1
j_call: TRBJ1-4
d_call: -
clone_size: few
cdr3_nt: TGCAGTGCGAAAGGAGTCGATGAAAAACTGTTTTTT
cdr3_aa: CSAKGVDEKLFF

v_call: TRBV6-1
j_call: TRBJ2-7
d_call: TRBD2
clone_size: many
cdr3_nt: TGTGCCAGCAGTGAAATAATCTCCGGACTAGGGTACTTC
cdr3_aa: CASSEIISGLGYF

v_call: TRBV6-1
j_call: TRBJ2-3
d_call: -
clone_size: many
cdr3_nt: TGTGCCAGCAGTCCCCAGACAGGCCATCCCACAGATACGCAGTATTTT
cdr3_aa: CASSPQTGHPTDTQYF

v_call: TRBV5-8
j_call: TRBJ2-2
d_call: -
clone_size: -
cdr3_nt: TGTGCCAGCAGCCAAGACAGGCTCACCGGGGAGCTGTTTTTT
cdr3_aa: CASSQDRLTGELFF

v_call: TRBV16
j_call: TRBJ1-2
d_call: -
clone_size: many
cdr3_nt: TGTGCCAGCAGCCAATTTAATGGTATAGATGGAGGGTACACCTTC
cdr3_aa: CASSQFNGIDGGYTF

v_call: TRBV5-1
j_call: TRBJ1-5
d_call: -
clone_size: many
cdr3_nt: TGCGCCAGCACCCCTTCCGGCAGGGCTGATCAGCCCCAGCATTTT
cdr3_aa: CASTPSGRADQPQHF

v_call: TRBV3-1
j_call: TRBJ2-7
d_call: TRBD2
clone_size: many
cdr3_nt: TGTGCCAGCAGTCGCCCACGTAGGGCTAGCGGGAGCAACGAGCAGTACTTC
cdr3_aa: CASSRPRRASGSNEQYF

v_call: TRBV7-2
j_call: TRBJ2-7
d_call: -
clone_size: many
cdr3_nt: TGTGCCAGCAGCCCAACCATGCCGGCAATGCTAACAGATTACGAGCAGTACTTC
cdr3_aa: CASSPTMPAMLTDYEQYF

v_call: TRBV20-1
j_call: TRBJ2-5
d_call: -
clone_size: many
cdr3_nt: TGCAGTGCTATCGTGCCCGGCGGCCAGACCCAGTACTTC
cdr3_aa: CSAIVPGGQTQYF

v_call: TRBV20-1
j_call: TRBJ1-3
d_call: TRBD1
clone_size: once
cdr3_nt: TGCAGTGCTAAAATAGGACAGGCTGGGGGCTCTGGAAACACCATATATTTT
cdr3_aa: CSAKIGQAGGSGNTIYF